The entry below gives a single T cell receptor beta chain sequence along with its context. Its matching antigen is unknown. Germline V gene sequence: CDR1 MDHEN, CDR2 SYDVKM. Trimming took off 7 bases at V and 7 bases at J, with 20 bases between the two ends. The CDR3 runs 15 residues. The entry originates in a study of OX40 agonist ivuxolimab in advanced cancers. Across the study: Clinicians treated patients with ivuxolimab, an agonistic anti-OX40 (CD134) antibody. Findings and caveats of the study: Individuals who were partial responders at 0.1-3.0 mg/kg had clonal expansion that ranked among the lowest. The authors also found low normalized T-cell clonal expansion in some nonresponders.

The repertoire was sequenced with immunoSEQ multiplex PCR; TCRdb's copy has only in-frame clones and lacks some. This table holds about 75,000 clones, around nine tenths found once. The sequencing used CD4+ or CD8+ T cells sorted from blood, collected in a trial of the OX40 agonist ivuxolimab. The clonotype was recovered from an adult with an advanced solid tumor such as melanoma, head and neck, liver or kidney cancer. The rearrangement uses TRBV28 and TRBJ1-3; D gene ambiguous. The CDR3 bases are TGTGCCAGCATCGACTTTCGGGGAGTCGGGAACACCATATATTTT. It is translated as CASIDFRGVGNTIYF.